The 25 T cell receptor beta chains listed next were all sequenced from one sample in a study of OX40 agonist ivuxolimab in advanced cancers. This table comes from immunoSEQ multiplex PCR, and its TCRdb copy is limited to in-frame clones, with some not included. The repertoire holds over 65,000 clones, with less than 85% as singletons. Sample: CD4+ or CD8+ T cells sorted from blood, taken in a trial of the OX40 agonist ivuxolimab. These receptor sequences come from an adult with an advanced solid tumor such as melanoma, head and neck, liver or kidney cancer.

A word on this clone: This CDR3 is also generated by other DNA sequences in the sample. This chain joins TRBV7-2 and TRBJ2-3; the D is unclear. V shed 6 bases and J shed 2 bases, with 6 bases lying between them. The CDR3 runs 12 residues. Germline V CDR1 and CDR2: SGHTA, FQGNSA. The CDR3 DNA reads as TGTGCCAGCAGTTTTTACACAGATACGCAGTATTTT. Protein product: CASSFYTDTQYF.

In its sample, this clone was seen once. DNA for the CDR3: TGTGCCACAAAGACTAGCGGACAAGAGACCCAGTACTTC. Translating gives CATKTSGQETQYF. The chain recombines TRBV15 with TRBJ2-5; 9 nucleotides align to TRBD2. CDR1 is LNHNV, CDR2 YYDKDF, per germline (reference sequence). Unmatched junction bases numbered 4, after V lost 9 bases and J lost 2 bases. The length of the CDR3 is 13 residues.

This clone was observed a few times. The gene calls are TRBV30 and TRBJ1-1; D gene uncertain. V gave up 7 bases and J gave up 2 bases, with 11 bases separating them. This CDR3 is 12 amino acids long. Germline V gene sequence: CDR1 GTSNPN, CDR2 SVGIG (reference sequence). CDR3 sequence (DNA): TGTGCCTTCTTAAGGGCTAACACTGAAGCTTTCTTT. Encoded protein: CAFLRANTEAFF.

The chain recombines TRBV2 with TRBJ2-5; maybe TRBD2 (5 bases). V was pared by 1 base and J by 1 base, with 7 bases between. Germline V gives CDR1 SNHLY, CDR2 FYNNEI. The CDR3 spans 14 residues. In DNA, the CDR3 is TGTGCCAGCAGTGAAGGGACTTTCCAAGAGACCCAGTACTTC. It specifies CASSEGTFQETQYF.

The gene calls are TRBV27 and TRBJ2-1; a possible D gene is TRBD2 (6 bases). This CDR3 has 16 residues. Trimming pared 3 bases from V and 2 bases from J, leaving 14 bases between. The germline V gene has CDR1 MNHEY and CDR2 SMNVEV (reference sequence). The CDR3 region has the DNA TGTGCCAGCAGTTTTCGAGTTACGGGGGCCTACAATGAGCAGTTCTTC. Translating it yields CASSFRVTGAYNEQFF.

Regarding this clone: The junction departs from the called germline gene at one end, perhaps through a read error. The CDR3 loop is CVSSPSTGNREKLFF. The CDR3, as DNA: TGTGTCAGCAGTCCATCAACAGGGAATCGGGAAAAACTGTTTTTT. The chain carries TRBV6-6 and TRBJ1-4, with D maybe TRBD1 (6 bases). The germline gives CDR1 MNHNY, CDR2 SVGAGI (reference sequence). The CDR3 spans 15 residues.

This rearrangement joins TRBV19 to TRBJ1-5, with 7 bases matching TRBD1. CDR1 and CDR2 (germline): LNHDA, SQIVND (reference sequence). The CDR3 is 19 amino acids. With V trimmed by 6 bases and J by 2 bases, 19 bases remained unmatched. The CDR3 reads CASSRRGRSTNGGNQPQHF. CDR3 nucleotides: TGTGCCAGTAGCCGCAGGGGGAGGAGCACCAACGGCGGCAATCAGCCCCAGCATTTT.

Only one count was recorded for this clone. The rearrangement links TRBV11-2 to TRBJ1-2; D gene ambiguous. This CDR3 is 13 amino acids long. V dropped 5 bases and J dropped 1 base, with 8 bases sitting between them. The germline gives CDR1 SGHAT, CDR2 FQNNGV. CDR3 DNA: TGTGCCAGCAGCACACAGTATAACTATGGCTACACCTTC. This translates into CASSTQYNYGYTF.

This clone was seen only once. This chain joins TRBV19 and TRBJ1-5; D uncertain. Trimming cost V 3 bases and J 6 bases, with 15 bases left between them. This CDR3 contains 15 residues. Germline CDR1 LNHDA, CDR2 SQIVND (reference sequence). The DNA for the CDR3 is TGTGCCAGTAGTATTGTGTTTGCCCGGGGTCAGCCCCAGCATTTT. Amino acids: CASSIVFARGQPQHF. Complete variable domain (other parts from reference TRBV19 and TRBJ1-5): DGGITQSPKYLFRKEGQNVTLSCEQNLNHDAMYWYRQDPGQGLRLIYYSQIVNDFQKGDIAEGYSVSREKKESFPLTVTSAQKNPTAFYLCASSIVFARGQPQHFGDGTRLSIL.

The chain carries TRBV7-6 and TRBJ1-4; 7 bases fit TRBD1. Germline values: CDR1 SGHVS, CDR2 FNYEAQ. J lost 4 bases, V lost 6 bases, and 5 bases had no gene match. The CDR3 consists of 14 residues. The CDR3 sequence: CASRRGQLNEKLFF. In nucleotides, the CDR3 is TGTGCCAGCAGGCGGGGACAGCTTAATGAAAAACTGTTTTTT.

This clone was seen just once. This chain joins TRBV2 and TRBJ1-2, with a weak D call TRBD1 (5 bases). Trimming cost V 5 bases and J 4 bases, with 11 bases left between them. In germline, CDR1 is SNHLY, CDR2 FYNNEI. This CDR3 is 13 amino acids long. In DNA form, the CDR3 reads TGTGCCAGCAGTCGGGGCGCTCCCTATGGCTACACCTTC. It codes for CASSRGAPYGYTF.

The count of this clone is one. The J gene is TRBJ1-2, the V gene TRBV29-1; D call uncertain. The germline V gene has CDR1 SQVTM and CDR2 ANQGSEA. V was trimmed by 0 bases and J by 8 bases, leaving 16 bases between them. The length of the CDR3 is 14 residues. The CDR3 loop is CSVEELGSIWGYTF. The DNA of the CDR3 is TGCAGCGTTGAAGAACTGGGTAGCATATGGGGCTACACCTTC.

The gene calls are TRBV9 and TRBJ2-7; no firm D call. Germline V lookup: CDR1 SGDLS, CDR2 YYNGEE. V lost 0 bases and J 4 bases, leaving 5 bases between the germline ends. This CDR3 is built from 12 residues. The CDR3 sequence: CASSVEAYEQYF. CDR3 bases: TGTGCCAGCAGCGTAGAAGCGTACGAGCAGTACTTC.

A single count supports this clone. The rearrangement uses TRBV19 and TRBJ2-1; 8 bases align to TRBD1. This CDR3 is built from 12 residues. Germline V gene data show CDR1 as LNHDA and CDR2 as SQIVND (reference sequence). Losses at the gene ends were 4 bases for V and 10 bases for J; bases not matched to a gene: 3. In DNA form, the CDR3 reads TGTGCCAGTAGTAAACAGGGGGGCGAGCAGTTCTTC. It specifies CASSKQGGEQFF.

This sequence joins TRBV18 and TRBJ1-2; 12 positions match TRBD1. Per the germline V gene, CDR1 is KGHSH and CDR2 is LQKENI. CDR3 length: 16 residues. V trimming: 6 bases; J trimming: 6 bases; junction bases outside the gene matches: 11. The CDR3 nucleotides read TGTGCCAGCTCCGCCCGCCGGGACAGGGGGCGCGATGGCTACACCTTC. This sequence encodes CASSARRDRGRDGYTF.

V and J are TRBV6-1 and TRBJ2-2; 12 bases are a match to TRBD1. The CDR3 is 15 residues long. Germline V gene lookup returns CDR1 MNHNS and CDR2 SASEGT. J gave up 7 bases and V 6 bases, and 6 bases lay outside the gene matches. This CDR3 reads CASRGDRGRVGELFF. The CDR3 bases are TGTGCCAGCAGGGGGGACAGGGGGCGCGTCGGGGAGCTGTTTTTT.

This clone was counted a few times. This sequence joins TRBV20-1 and TRBJ1-1; D ambiguous. Trimming removed 6 bases at V and 3 bases at J, with 8 bases between. The CDR3 contains 11 residues. Germline-derived CDR1 and CDR2 are DFQATT and SNEGSKA (reference sequence). In DNA form, the CDR3 reads TGCAGTGCAGAGAGGGACACTGAAGCTTTCTTT. It yields the protein CSAERDTEAFF.

CDR3 sequence: CSVMAYSGNTIYF. The CDR3 nucleotides are TGCAGCGTTATGGCTTACTCTGGAAACACCATATATTTT. This rearrangement joins TRBV29-1 to TRBJ1-3, with no clear D. CDR3 length: 13 amino acids. Trimming left V 5 bases short and J 0 bases short, with 8 bases between. Germline lookup yields CDR1 SQVTM and CDR2 ANQGSEA.

This chain links TRBV11-2 with TRBJ2-5; TRBD1 aligns across 9 bases. After removal of 5 bases from V and 4 bases from J, the junction contained 11 bases not matched to a gene. The CDR3 spans 16 residues. From germline, CDR1 is SGHAT and CDR2 FQNNGV. The CDR3 coding sequence is TGTGCCAGCAGCCAAAAAGGGACAGGGAAGGGAGAGACCCAGTACTTC. Translation gives CASSQKGTGKGETQYF.

The chain recombines TRBV2 with TRBJ1-4; TRBD1 matches 7 bases. Germline V lookup: CDR1 SNHLY, CDR2 FYNNEI. CDR3 length: 14 residues. J gave up 4 bases and V 6 bases, and 5 bases lay outside the gene matches. As DNA, the CDR3 is TGTGCCAGCAGAGACTCAGGGGGTAATGAAAAACTGTTTTTT. Its translation is CASRDSGGNEKLFF.

The chain joins TRBV5-1 to TRBJ1-3, with TRBD1 identical over 7 bases. The J segment lost 4 bases and the V segment lost 4 bases, leaving 8 bases of the junction unmatched. Germline CDR1 and CDR2: SGHRS and YFSETQ. The CDR3 consists of 15 residues. CDR3 DNA sequence: TGCGCCAGCAGCATAGCGCCGGGACAGGGAAACACCATATATTTT. Protein sequence: CASSIAPGQGNTIYF.

This clone has a handful of counts. The chain recombines TRBV7-2 with TRBJ1-5; D is unclear. Trimming cost V 5 bases and J 0 bases, with 5 bases left between them. The length of the CDR3 is 13 residues. CDR1 is SGHTA and CDR2 is FQGNSA in the germline V gene. CDR3 sequence: CASSVISNQPQHF. CDR3 coding DNA: TGTGCCAGCAGCGTAATTAGCAATCAGCCCCAGCATTTT.

This rearrangement joins TRBV2 to TRBJ1-2, with 7 bases matching TRBD1. Germline CDR1 is SNHLY and CDR2 is FYNNEI. This CDR3 comprises 13 residues. Trimming at V came to 6 bases and at J to 6 bases, leaving 7 bases not matched to a gene. CDR3 DNA: TGTGCCAGCAGCGACAGGGTCGTGGATGGCTACACCTTC. The encoded protein is CASSDRVVDGYTF. Supplemented by reference TRBV2 and TRBJ1-2, the full variable domain reads EPEVTQTPSHQVTQMGQEVILRCVPISNHLYFYWYRQILGQKVEFLVSFYNNEISEKSEIFDDQFSVERPDGSNFTLKIRSTKLEDSAMYFCASSDRVVDGYTFGSGTRLTVV.

The genes are TRBV4-1 and TRBJ2-2; 8 bases line up with TRBD2. With V trimmed by 2 bases and J by 3 bases, 8 bases remained unmatched. Germline CDR1 MGHRA, CDR2 YSYEKL. The CDR3 is made up of 17 amino acids. This chain's CDR3 is CASSQPFRRGDTGELFF. The CDR3 region has the DNA TGCGCCAGCAGCCAACCCTTCCGGCGGGGGGACACCGGGGAGCTGTTTTTT.

The gene calls are TRBV4-1 and TRBJ2-1; 8 nucleotides align to TRBD2. The ends lost 1 base at V and 4 bases at J; junction bases unmatched: 6. CDR1 and CDR2 (germline): MGHRA, YSYEKL. This CDR3 has 16 residues. DNA of the CDR3: TGCGCCAGCAGCCAAGTGTCGGGACTAGGATACAATGAGCAGTTCTTC. Amino acid sequence: CASSQVSGLGYNEQFF.